Here is one T cell receptor (beta chain) with its context. The record originates from a study of blood T cell repertoires in COVID-19. Study background: Donors in the United States, Italy and Spain gave samples during acute or convalescent COVID-19. T cells, B-cell-depleted T cells, or PBMCs provided the cDNA or gDNA that served as material.

V was pared by 4 bases and J by 0 bases, with 1 base of the junction left unmatched. Germline assignment: CDR1 LGHNA and CDR2 YSLEER. The CDR3 sequence is 15 residues long. Sequenced by immunoSEQ multiplex PCR; TCRdb stores in-frame clones only, minus some. The repertoire consists of about 180,000 clones, with 88% occurring once and the leading ten covering roughly 10%. Individuals aged roughly 18 to 90 years were recruited from 20 to 25 US areas. Symptom resolution, clearance, or two negative PCRs marked the recovered donors of Cohort 3. Sequenced input: PBMCs or T cells enriched from blood (not recorded which). The clonotype comes from a young woman who had recovered from COVID-19. This chain uses TRBV4-3 with TRBJ2-1, with 9 nucleotides matching TRBD1. The DNA for the CDR3 is TGCGCCAGCAGCCCGGGACAGGGCTCCTACAATGAGCAGTTCTTC. Amino acid sequence: CASSPGQGSYNEQFF.